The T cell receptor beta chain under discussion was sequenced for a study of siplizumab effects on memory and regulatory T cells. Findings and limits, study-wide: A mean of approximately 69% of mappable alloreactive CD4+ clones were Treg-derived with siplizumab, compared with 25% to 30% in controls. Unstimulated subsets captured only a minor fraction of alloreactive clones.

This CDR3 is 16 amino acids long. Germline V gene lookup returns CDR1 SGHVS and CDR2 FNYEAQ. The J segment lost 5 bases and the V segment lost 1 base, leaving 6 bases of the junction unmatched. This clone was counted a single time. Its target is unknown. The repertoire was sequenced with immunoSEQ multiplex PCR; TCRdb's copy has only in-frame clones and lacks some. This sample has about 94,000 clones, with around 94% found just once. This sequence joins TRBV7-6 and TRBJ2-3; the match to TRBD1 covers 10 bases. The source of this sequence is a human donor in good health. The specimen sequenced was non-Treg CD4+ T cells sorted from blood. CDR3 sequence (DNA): TGTGCCAGCAGCTTAGTGACAGGGGGCGGGAGAGATACGCAGTATTTT. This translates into CASSLVTGGGRDTQYF.